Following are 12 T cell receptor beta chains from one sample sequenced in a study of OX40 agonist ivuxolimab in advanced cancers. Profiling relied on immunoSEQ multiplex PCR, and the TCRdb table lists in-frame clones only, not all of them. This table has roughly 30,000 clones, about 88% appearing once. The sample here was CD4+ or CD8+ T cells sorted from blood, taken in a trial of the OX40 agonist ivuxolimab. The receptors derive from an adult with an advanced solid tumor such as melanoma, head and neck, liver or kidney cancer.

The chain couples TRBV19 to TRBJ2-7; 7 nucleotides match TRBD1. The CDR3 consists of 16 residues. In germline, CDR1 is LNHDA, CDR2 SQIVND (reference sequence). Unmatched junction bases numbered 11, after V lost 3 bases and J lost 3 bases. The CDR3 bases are TGTGCCAGTAGTATTGATCAGGGACAGCCTTTCTACGAGCAGTACTTC. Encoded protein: CASSIDQGQPFYEQYF.

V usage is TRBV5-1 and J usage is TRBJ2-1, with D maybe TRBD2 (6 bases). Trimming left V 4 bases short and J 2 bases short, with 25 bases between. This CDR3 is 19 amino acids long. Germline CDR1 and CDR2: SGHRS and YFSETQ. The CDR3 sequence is CASSPRDRLGLGPYNEQFF. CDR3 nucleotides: TGCGCCAGCAGCCCCCGGGACCGTTTGGGACTGGGGCCCTACAATGAGCAGTTCTTC.

CDR3 region: CATNRLVPESYNEQFF. The CDR3 DNA sequence: TGTGCCACCAACAGACTAGTTCCAGAGTCCTACAATGAGCAGTTCTTC. This chain joins TRBV28 and TRBJ2-1; TRBD2 might be the D (6 bases). Trimming cost V 10 bases and J 1 base, with 20 bases left between them. Germline V gives CDR1 MDHEN, CDR2 SYDVKM. This CDR3 is 16 amino acids long.

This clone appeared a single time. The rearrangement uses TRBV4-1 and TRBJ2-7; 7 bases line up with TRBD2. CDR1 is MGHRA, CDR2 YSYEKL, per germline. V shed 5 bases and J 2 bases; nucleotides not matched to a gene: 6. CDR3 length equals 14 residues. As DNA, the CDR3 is TGCGCCAGCAGCAGGCCGGGGGGAACCTACGAGCAGTACTTC. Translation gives CASSRPGGTYEQYF.

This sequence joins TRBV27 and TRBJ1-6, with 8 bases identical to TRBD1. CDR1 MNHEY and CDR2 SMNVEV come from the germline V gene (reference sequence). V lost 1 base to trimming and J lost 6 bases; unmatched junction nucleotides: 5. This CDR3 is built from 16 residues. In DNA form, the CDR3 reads TGTGCCAGCAGTTTATTTCAGGGGGCAGCTAATTCACCCCTCCACTTT. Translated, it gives CASSLFQGAANSPLHF.

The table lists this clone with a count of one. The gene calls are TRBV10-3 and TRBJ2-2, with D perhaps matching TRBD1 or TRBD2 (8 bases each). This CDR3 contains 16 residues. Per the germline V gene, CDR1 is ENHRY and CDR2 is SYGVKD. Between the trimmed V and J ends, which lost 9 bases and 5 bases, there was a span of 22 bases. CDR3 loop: CAIFTGGTRETGELFF. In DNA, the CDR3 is TGTGCCATTTTTACAGGGGGGACTAGAGAGACCGGGGAGCTGTTTTTT.

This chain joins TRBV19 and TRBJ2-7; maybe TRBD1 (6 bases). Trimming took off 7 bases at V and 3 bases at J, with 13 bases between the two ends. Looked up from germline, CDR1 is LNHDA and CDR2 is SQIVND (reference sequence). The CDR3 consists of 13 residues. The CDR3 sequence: CASKLAGDYEQYF. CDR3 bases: TGTGCCAGTAAGCTTGCAGGGGACTACGAGCAGTACTTC.

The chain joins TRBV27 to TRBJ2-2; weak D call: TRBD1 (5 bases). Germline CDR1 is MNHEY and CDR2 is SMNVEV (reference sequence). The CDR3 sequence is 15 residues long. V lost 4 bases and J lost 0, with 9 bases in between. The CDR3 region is CASSSRTTNTGELFF. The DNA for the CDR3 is TGTGCCAGCAGTTCCCGGACAACGAACACCGGGGAGCTGTTTTTT.

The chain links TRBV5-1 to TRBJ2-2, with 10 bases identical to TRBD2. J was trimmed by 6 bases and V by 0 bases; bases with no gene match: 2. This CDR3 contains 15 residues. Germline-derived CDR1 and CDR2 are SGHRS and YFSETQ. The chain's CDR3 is CASSLVLAGAGELFF. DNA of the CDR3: TGCGCCAGCAGCTTGGTCCTAGCGGGGGCCGGGGAGCTGTTTTTT.

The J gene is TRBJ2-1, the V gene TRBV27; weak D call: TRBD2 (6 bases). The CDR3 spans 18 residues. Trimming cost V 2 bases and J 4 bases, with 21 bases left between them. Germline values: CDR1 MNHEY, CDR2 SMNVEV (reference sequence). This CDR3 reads CASSLRSLSGVGYNEQFF. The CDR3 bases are TGTGCCAGCAGTTTAAGATCCCTATCGGGAGTGGGTTACAATGAGCAGTTCTTC.

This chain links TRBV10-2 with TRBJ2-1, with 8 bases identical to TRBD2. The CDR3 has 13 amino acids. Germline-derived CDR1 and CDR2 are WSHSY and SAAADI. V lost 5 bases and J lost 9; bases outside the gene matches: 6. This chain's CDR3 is CASSQAGATEQFF. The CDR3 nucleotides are TGCGCCAGCAGTCAAGCGGGAGCCACTGAGCAGTTCTTC.

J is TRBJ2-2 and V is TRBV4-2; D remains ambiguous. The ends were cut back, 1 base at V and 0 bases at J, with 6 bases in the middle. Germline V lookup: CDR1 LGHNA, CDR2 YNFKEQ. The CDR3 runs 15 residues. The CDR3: CASSQGPTNTGELFF. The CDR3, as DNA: TGTGCCAGCAGCCAAGGACCGACGAACACCGGGGAGCTGTTTTTT.